Listed here are 27 T cell receptor beta chains from one sample, sequenced in a study of blood T cell repertoires in COVID-19 (dated by TCRdb to the early 2020s). The library came from the immunoSEQ multiplex PCR assay. TCRdb stores this immuneACCESS table with in-frame sequences only. Part of the clones is absent; in the studies checked, under half of the shortfall reflects unresolved V genes, and no reason is known for the rest. For this sample the table gives fewer than 200,000 clones, of which roughly 90% were detected only once. The ten largest make up approximately 4.8% of the sample. Sample: peripheral blood. Receptor source: a man aged 30 to 39 with COVID-19, enrolled during active disease.

The chain recombines TRBV10-3 with TRBJ1-1; D might be TRBD1 (6 bases). Germline V lookup: CDR1 ENHRY, CDR2 SYGVKD. V lost 6 bases to trimming and J lost 2 bases, with 10 bases between them. The CDR3 is 13 amino acids. The CDR3 region is CAISPTGNTEAFF. The CDR3 region has the DNA TGTGCCATCAGCCCGACAGGAAACACTGAAGCTTTCTTT.

This chain joins TRBV7-2 and TRBJ1-2; D gene unclear. The V end was cut by 4 bases, the J end by 1 base, with 10 bases between. The CDR3 spans 14 residues. Germline V CDR1 and CDR2: SGHTA, FQGNSA. Written as DNA, the CDR3 is TGTGCCAGCAGCTCGACTTCGATTAACTATGGCTACACCTTC. It yields the protein CASSSTSINYGYTF.

This chain connects TRBV4-2 to TRBJ2-1; 12 nucleotides align to TRBD2. CDR1 and CDR2 from the germline V gene are LGHNA and YNFKEQ. The CDR3 extends over 15 amino acids. The V and J ends lost 1 base and 10 bases, in that order; junction bases with no gene match: 5. CDR3 in amino acids: CASSQGRLAGVEQFF. The DNA of the CDR3 is TGTGCCAGCAGCCAAGGTAGACTAGCGGGAGTGGAGCAGTTCTTC.

This clone was counted once. V and J are TRBV24-1 and TRBJ2-3; 7 bases match TRBD1. Germline V gene lookup returns CDR1 KGHDR and CDR2 SFDVKD. The V segment lost 2 bases and the J segment 0 bases; nucleotides outside the gene matches: 4. The CDR3 extends over 16 amino acids. The chain's CDR3 is CATSDWGTASTDTQYF. For the CDR3, the DNA is TGTGCCACCAGTGATTGGGGGACAGCCAGCACAGATACGCAGTATTTT.

V gene TRBV7-2 combines with J gene TRBJ1-2; 9 nucleotides line up with TRBD1. In germline, CDR1 is SGHTA, CDR2 FQGNSA. The trim removed 8 bases at V and 3 bases at J, leaving 4 bases unmatched. The CDR3 is 13 amino acids. The CDR3 DNA is TGTGCCAGCGGGGGACAGGGAGACTATGGCTACACCTTC. Translation gives CASGGQGDYGYTF.

The chain is built from TRBV5-6 and TRBJ2-7, with unresolved D. This CDR3 contains 15 residues. Between the trimmed V and J ends, which lost 1 base and 0 bases, there was a span of 11 bases. The V gene's germline CDR1 is SGHDT and CDR2 YYEEEE. The CDR3 bases are TGTGCCAGCAGCTTGCTCAGATACCGCTCCTACGAGCAGTACTTC. Its protein product is CASSLLRYRSYEQYF.

The chain carries TRBV29-1 and TRBJ1-1; 11 nucleotides agree with TRBD1. V lost 6 bases to trimming and J lost 7 bases; unmatched junction nucleotides: 10. Germline V lookup: CDR1 SQVTM, CDR2 ANQGSEA. The CDR3 sequence is 14 residues long. Here the CDR3 reads CSVFATGTGGEAFF. The CDR3 bases are TGCAGCGTCTTCGCTACCGGGACAGGGGGTGAAGCTTTCTTT.

The V gene is TRBV5-1, the J gene TRBJ2-3, with 13 bases aligning to TRBD2. V lost 3 bases and J lost 6; bases outside the gene matches: 13. From germline, CDR1 is SGHRS and CDR2 YFSETQ. The CDR3 length is 18 residues. CDR3 protein: CASSWGLTSGRASDTQYF. In DNA, the CDR3 is TGCGCCAGCAGCTGGGGGCTCACTAGCGGGAGGGCATCTGATACGCAGTATTTT.

The gene calls are TRBV29-1 and TRBJ1-1, with 7 nucleotides matching TRBD1. The junction had 8 bases not matched to a gene; V was cut back by 6 bases and J by 1 base. The length of the CDR3 is 14 residues. From germline, CDR1 is SQVTM and CDR2 ANQGSEA. CDR3 in DNA: TGCAGCGTGTTCCCCGGGACAGCGAACACTGAAGCTTTCTTT. Encoded protein: CSVFPGTANTEAFF.

The chain carries TRBV11-2 and TRBJ2-1; D unresolved. The CDR3 has 14 amino acids. Trimming left V 3 bases short and J 4 bases short, with 10 bases between. Germline lookup yields CDR1 SGHAT and CDR2 FQNNGV. CDR3 loop: CASSLPGNYNEQFF. CDR3 nucleotide sequence: TGTGCCAGCAGCTTGCCAGGAAATTACAATGAGCAGTTCTTC.

The CDR3 DNA sequence: TGTGCCAGTAGTCCTCGACACCTCAACACCGGGGAGCTGTTTTTT. Its translation is CASSPRHLNTGELFF. V usage is TRBV19 and J usage is TRBJ2-2; the D is unclear. The V gene's germline CDR1 is LNHDA and CDR2 SQIVND (reference sequence). The CDR3 sequence is 15 residues long. With 5 bases removed from V and 2 bases from J, the gap between germline ends came to 12 bases.

This rearrangement joins TRBV28 to TRBJ1-2; TRBD1 agrees at 8 bases. The CDR3 extends over 15 amino acids. V trimming: 5 bases; J trimming: 2 bases; junction bases outside the gene matches: 7. Germline CDR1 reads MDHEN; CDR2 reads SYDVKM. As DNA, the CDR3 is TGTGCCAGCAGTCCCGGACAGGGCCTGAACTATGGCTACACCTTC. Translation: CASSPGQGLNYGYTF.

The chain is built from TRBV7-9 and TRBJ2-3; 9 bases map to TRBD2. CDR1 is SEHNR, CDR2 FQNEAQ, per germline (reference sequence). V lost 3 bases, J lost 2 bases, and 9 bases stayed unmatched. The CDR3 has 17 residues. CDR3 amino acids: CASSFLRSGRFTDTQYF. The CDR3 DNA reads TGTGCCAGCAGCTTCCTACGCAGCGGGAGGTTCACAGATACGCAGTATTTT.

In this sample, this clone turned up once. V is TRBV9 and J is TRBJ2-7; 8 bases are shared with TRBD1. The CDR3 is 15 amino acids. The V segment lost 3 bases and the J segment 0 bases; nucleotides outside the gene matches: 5. The V gene's germline CDR1 is SGDLS and CDR2 YYNGEE. CDR3 in amino acids: CASSARTGSSYEQYF. CDR3 sequence (DNA): TGTGCCAGCAGCGCCCGGACAGGGAGCTCCTACGAGCAGTACTTC. Together with reference TRBV9 and TRBJ2-7, the CDR3 gives the full variable domain: DSGVTQTPKHLITATGQRVTLRCSPRSGDLSVYWYQQSLDQGLQFLIQYYNGEERAKGNILERFSAQQFPDLHSELNLSSLELGDSALYFCASSARTGSSYEQYFGPGTRLTVT.

V gene TRBV6-2 or TRBV6-3 combines with J gene TRBJ2-1; no clear D gene. Germline V CDR1 and CDR2: MNHEY, SVGEGT. The CDR3 consists of 12 residues. Trimming shortened V by 6 bases and J by 9 bases, and 12 bases separated the two germline ends. The CDR3, as DNA: TGTGCCAGCAGCCTTTCCATGAGTGAGCAGTTCTTC. It specifies CASSLSMSEQFF.

The rearrangement links TRBV3-1 (or the pseudogene TRBV3-2) to TRBJ2-6, with D possibly matching TRBD1 (6 bases). V dropped 4 bases and J dropped 0 bases, with 10 bases sitting between them. Germline-derived CDR1 and CDR2 are LGHDT and YNNKEL (reference sequence). The CDR3 has 16 residues. The CDR3 sequence: CASSRQQGSGANVLTF. DNA of the CDR3: TGTGCCAGCAGCCGACAACAGGGCTCTGGGGCCAACGTCCTGACTTTC.

This chain uses TRBV9 with TRBJ2-7, with 8 bases that match TRBD1. V gave up 0 bases and J gave up 6 bases; unmatched junction bases: 11. This CDR3 is built from 16 residues. Germline V gene sequence: CDR1 SGDLS, CDR2 YYNGEE. The CDR3 loop reads CASSVAGLTGVGEQYF. The DNA of the CDR3 is TGTGCCAGCAGCGTAGCAGGCTTGACAGGGGTGGGCGAGCAGTACTTC.

V gene TRBV4-3 combines with J gene TRBJ2-3; weak D call: TRBD1 (6 bases). Germline CDR1 and CDR2: LGHNA and YSLEER. The CDR3 extends over 16 amino acids. V gave up 1 base and J gave up 2 bases, with 13 bases separating them. CDR3 region: CASSQVRQAATDTQYF. CDR3 DNA sequence: TGCGCCAGCAGCCAAGTTCGACAGGCAGCCACAGATACGCAGTATTTT.

The gene calls are TRBV29-1 and TRBJ1-2; 7 bases are shared with TRBD1. Germline V gene sequence: CDR1 SQVTM, CDR2 ANQGSEA. The V segment lost 4 bases and the J segment 0 bases; nucleotides outside the gene matches: 5. This CDR3 is built from 14 residues. CDR3 DNA: TGCAGCGTTGGAGGAGGGGGCCCTAACTATGGCTACACCTTC. It yields the protein CSVGGGGPNYGYTF.

V gene TRBV5-4 combines with J gene TRBJ2-5; D gene uncertain. Trimming stripped 2 bases from V and 5 bases from J, with 16 bases between. CDR3 length: 15 residues. Germline loops: CDR1 SGHNT, CDR2 YYREEE (reference sequence). The CDR3: CASSFNLLPRETQYF. The CDR3 region has the DNA TGTGCCAGCAGCTTTAATCTACTCCCCCGGGAGACCCAGTACTTC. Drawing the rest from reference TRBV5-4 and TRBJ2-5, the complete variable domain is ETGVTQSPTHLIKTRGQQVTLRCSSQSGHNTVSWYQQALGQGPQFIFQYYREEENGRGNFPPRFSGLQFPNYSSELNVNALELDDSALYLCASSFNLLPRETQYFGPGTRLLVL.

The genes are TRBV29-1 and TRBJ2-4; TRBD1 agrees at 8 bases. Germline V gives CDR1 SQVTM, CDR2 ANQGSEA. Trimming took 6 bases from V and 2 from J; bases not matched to a gene: 9. The CDR3 totals 15 residues. The CDR3 region has the DNA TGCAGCGTAGACCAGGGGGCTGGGTCCAAAAACATTCAGTACTTC. It codes for CSVDQGAGSKNIQYF.

A single count supports this clone. The chain is built from TRBV6-5 and TRBJ2-3; 7 bases agree with TRBD2. V dropped 8 bases and J dropped 2; count of bases not matched to a gene: 10. This CDR3 spans 15 amino acids. Germline V gene sequence: CDR1 MNHEY, CDR2 SVGAGI. CDR3 DNA sequence: TGTGCCAGCTCCGGTAGGGGACTATACACAGATACGCAGTATTTT. This translates into CASSGRGLYTDTQYF.

The chain has TRBV6-2 or TRBV6-3 and TRBJ1-1; 7 positions match TRBD1. Germline trimming cut 5 bases from V and 2 bases from J; bases unmatched to any gene: 8. Germline V gives CDR1 MNHEY, CDR2 SVGEGT. This CDR3 comprises 15 residues. CDR3 DNA sequence: TGTGCCAGCAGTCGGGGGGGGACAGTCAACACTGAAGCTTTCTTT. This sequence encodes CASSRGGTVNTEAFF.

The chain employs TRBV5-1 and TRBJ2-2; TRBD1 might be the D (5 bases). CDR1 SGHRS and CDR2 YFSETQ come from the germline V gene. The CDR3 runs 15 residues. Trimming took 0 bases from V and 7 from J, leaving 13 bases between them. In nucleotides, the CDR3 is TGCGCCAGCAGCTTGGTTGGGGCAGCCATCGGGGAGCTGTTTTTT. Translated, it gives CASSLVGAAIGELFF.

The chain joins TRBV2 to TRBJ1-2; D not certain. The CDR3 totals 14 residues. CDR1 is SNHLY, CDR2 FYNNEI, per germline. V was shortened by 6 bases and J by 4 bases, with 15 bases between the two germline ends. In DNA form, the CDR3 reads TGTGCCAGCAGGGGTGGCGGAGGCGGCTATGGCTACACCTTC. Protein product: CASRGGGGGYGYTF. The complete variable domain, with remaining parts taken from reference TRBV2 and TRBJ1-2, reads EPEVTQTPSHQVTQMGQEVILRCVPISNHLYFYWYRQILGQKVEFLVSFYNNEISEKSEIFDDQFSVERPDGSNFTLKIRSTKLEDSAMYFCASRGGGGGYGYTFGSGTRLTVV.

The chain joins TRBV3-1 (or the pseudogene TRBV3-2) to TRBJ2-7; 13 nucleotides align to TRBD2. This CDR3 contains 15 residues. Trimming at V came to 4 bases and at J to 3 bases, leaving 3 bases not matched to a gene. Looked up from germline, CDR1 is LGHDT and CDR2 is YNNKEL (reference sequence). The CDR3 loop reads CASSPGTSGIYEQYF. The CDR3 region has the DNA TGTGCCAGCAGCCCGGGGACTAGCGGGATCTACGAGCAGTACTTC.

The V gene is TRBV7-9, the J gene TRBJ1-1, with D unclear. The length of the CDR3 is 13 residues. CDR1 is SEHNR and CDR2 is FQNEAQ in the germline V gene (reference sequence). Trimming removed 1 base from V and 2 bases from J, with 5 bases in between. The CDR3 here is CASSLGENTEAFF. As DNA, the CDR3 is TGTGCCAGCAGCTTAGGAGAAAACACTGAAGCTTTCTTT.